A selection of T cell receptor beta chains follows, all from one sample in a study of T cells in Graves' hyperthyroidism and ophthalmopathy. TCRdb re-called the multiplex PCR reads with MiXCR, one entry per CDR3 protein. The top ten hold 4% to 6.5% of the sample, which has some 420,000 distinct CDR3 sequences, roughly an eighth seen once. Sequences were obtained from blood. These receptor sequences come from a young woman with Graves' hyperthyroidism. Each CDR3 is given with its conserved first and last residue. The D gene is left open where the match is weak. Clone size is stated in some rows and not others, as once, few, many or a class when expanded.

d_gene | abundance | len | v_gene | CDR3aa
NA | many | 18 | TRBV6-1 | CASSEWVGIISSGNTIYF
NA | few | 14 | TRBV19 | CASSIGGWENEQFF
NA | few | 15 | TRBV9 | CASSVDPGSNSPLHF
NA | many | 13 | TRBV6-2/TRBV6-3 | CASSSTQGTEAFF
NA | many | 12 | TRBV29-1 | CSVDTSEDGYTF
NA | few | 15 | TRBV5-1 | CASSLELGGEGGYTF
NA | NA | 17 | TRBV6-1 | CASSRLGQIVTYNEQFF
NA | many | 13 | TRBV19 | CASRYGANNEQFF
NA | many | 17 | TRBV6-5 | CASSYSLGARSNYGYTF
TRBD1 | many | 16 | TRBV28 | CASSGRTGVLGTEAFF
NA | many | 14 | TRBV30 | CAWSVQSGVYGYTF
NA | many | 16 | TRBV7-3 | CASSLKGGLGYNEQFF
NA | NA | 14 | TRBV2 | CASSEPGPSYEQYF
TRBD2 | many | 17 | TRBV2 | CASSELAGGPLTGELFF
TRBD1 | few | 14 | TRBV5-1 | CASSLQGAATEAFF
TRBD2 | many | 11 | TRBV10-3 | CASQSGGEQYF
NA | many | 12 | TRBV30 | CAWFQDNYGYTF
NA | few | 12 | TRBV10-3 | CAISARNDKLFF
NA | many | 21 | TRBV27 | CASSLRTGARLGAGGQETQYF